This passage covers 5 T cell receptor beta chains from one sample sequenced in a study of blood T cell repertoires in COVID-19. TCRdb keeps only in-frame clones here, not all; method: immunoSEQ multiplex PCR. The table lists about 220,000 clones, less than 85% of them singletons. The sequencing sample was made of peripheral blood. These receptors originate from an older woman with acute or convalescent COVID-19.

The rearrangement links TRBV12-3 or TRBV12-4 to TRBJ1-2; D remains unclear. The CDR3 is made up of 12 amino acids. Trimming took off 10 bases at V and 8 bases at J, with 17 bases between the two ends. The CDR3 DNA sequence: TGTGCCACCACCGGGGAGGTAGTCGGCTACACCTTC. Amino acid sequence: CATTGEVVGYTF.

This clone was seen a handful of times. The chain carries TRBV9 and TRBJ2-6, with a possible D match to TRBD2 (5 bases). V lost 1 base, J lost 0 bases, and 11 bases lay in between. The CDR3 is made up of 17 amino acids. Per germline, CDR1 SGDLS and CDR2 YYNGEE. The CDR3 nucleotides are TGTGCCAGCAGCGTAAACATGCTAGCCTCTGGGGCCAACGTCCTGACTTTC. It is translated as CASSVNMLASGANVLTF. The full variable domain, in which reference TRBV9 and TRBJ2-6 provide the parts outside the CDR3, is DSGVTQTPKHLITATGQRVTLRCSPRSGDLSVYWYQQSLDQGLQFLIQYYNGEERAKGNILERFSAQQFPDLHSELNLSSLELGDSALYFCASSVNMLASGANVLTFGAGSRLTVL.

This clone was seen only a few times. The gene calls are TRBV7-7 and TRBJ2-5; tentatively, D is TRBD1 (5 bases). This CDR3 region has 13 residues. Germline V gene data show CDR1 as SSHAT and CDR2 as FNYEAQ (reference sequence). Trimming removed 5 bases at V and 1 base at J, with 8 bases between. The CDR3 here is CASSVDSQETQYF. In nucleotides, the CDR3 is TGTGCCAGCAGCGTAGACAGCCAAGAGACCCAGTACTTC. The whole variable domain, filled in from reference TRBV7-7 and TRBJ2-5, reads GAGVSQSPRYKVTKRGQDVTLRCDPISSHATLYWYQQALGQGPEFLTYFNYEAQPDKSGLPSDRFSAERPEGSISTLTIQRTEQRDSAMYRCASSVDSQETQYFGPGTRLLVL.

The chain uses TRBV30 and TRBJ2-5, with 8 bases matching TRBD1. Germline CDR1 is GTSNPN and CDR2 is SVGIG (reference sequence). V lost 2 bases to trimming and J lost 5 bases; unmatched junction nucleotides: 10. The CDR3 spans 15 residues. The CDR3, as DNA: TGTGCCTGGAGTCGAGAGGACAGGGCAGTGGAGACCCAGTACTTC. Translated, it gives CAWSREDRAVETQYF.

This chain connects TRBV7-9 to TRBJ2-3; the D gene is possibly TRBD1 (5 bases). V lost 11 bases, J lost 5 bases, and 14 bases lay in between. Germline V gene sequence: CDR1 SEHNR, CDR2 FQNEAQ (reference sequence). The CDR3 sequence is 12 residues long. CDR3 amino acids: CASQTDGDTQYF. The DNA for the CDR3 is TGTGCCTCACAGACAGATGGAGATACGCAGTATTTT.